Shown below are 32 T cell receptor beta chains from a single sample sequenced in a study of shared clonotypes between healthy human individuals. Assay used: immunoSEQ multiplex PCR; TCRdb lists only in-frame clones, some missing. The sample contains around 2,000,000 clones, about 95% of which appear only once. The sequenced sample consisted of naive CD4+ T cells sorted from blood. The subset was: CD45RA+ positively selected. The receptors derive from a young man in good health.

This chain uses TRBV6-6 with TRBJ1-1; 10 nucleotides agree with TRBD1. Germline V CDR1 and CDR2: MNHNY, SVGAGI (reference sequence). This CDR3 spans 15 amino acids. V was pared by 5 bases and J by 3 bases, with 6 bases of the junction left unmatched. The chain's CDR3 is CASSQDRGRYTEAFF. The CDR3 bases are TGTGCCAGCAGTCAGGACAGGGGGAGATACACTGAAGCTTTCTTT.

V gene TRBV28 combines with J gene TRBJ1-2, with unresolved D. Trimming left V 4 bases short and J 2 bases short, with 11 bases between. In germline, CDR1 is MDHEN, CDR2 SYDVKM. The CDR3 has 14 residues. CDR3 region: CASSSIEGNYGYTF. CDR3 bases: TGTGCCAGCAGTTCGATTGAGGGAAACTATGGCTACACCTTC.

J is TRBJ1-2 and V is TRBV5-5; D unresolved. The germline V gene encodes CDR1 SGHKS and CDR2 YYEKEE (reference sequence). This CDR3 is 15 amino acids long. V lost 1 base and J 2 bases, leaving 12 bases between the germline ends. CDR3 residues: CASSLSGSLNYGYTF. CDR3 DNA sequence: TGTGCCAGCAGCTTGTCGGGCAGTCTGAACTATGGCTACACCTTC.

A note on this clone: The sample contains more than one DNA sequence encoding this CDR3. The chain couples TRBV7-2 to TRBJ1-5; the D is unclear. Trimming took off 6 bases at V and 2 bases at J, with 8 bases between the two ends. CDR1 and CDR2 from the germline V gene are SGHTA and FQGNSA. This CDR3 region has 13 residues. CDR3: CASSSGGNQPQHF. The DNA for the CDR3 is TGTGCCAGCAGTTCAGGAGGCAATCAGCCCCAGCATTTT.

The V call is TRBV28, the J call TRBJ2-7; no clear D. Germline CDR1 MDHEN, CDR2 SYDVKM. This CDR3 has 14 amino acids. V was shortened by 3 bases and J by 1 base, with 10 bases between the two germline ends. CDR3 loop: CASSFPAGSYEQYF. The CDR3 DNA follows: TGTGCCAGCAGTTTTCCTGCTGGTTCCTACGAGCAGTACTTC. The variable domain in full, completed from reference TRBV28 and TRBJ2-7, reads DVKVTQSSRYLVKRTGEKVFLECVQDMDHENMFWYRQDPGLGLRLIYFSYDVKMKEKGDIPEGYSVSREKKERFSLILESASTNQTSMYLCASSFPAGSYEQYFGPGTRLTVT.

This clone was observed a few times. The rearrangement joins TRBV25-1 to TRBJ2-1; 16 bases match TRBD2. Germline values: CDR1 MGHDK, CDR2 SYGVNS. The CDR3 totals 16 residues. V gave up 3 bases and J gave up 9 bases; unmatched junction bases: 5. The CDR3 loop is CASSDSGLAGGTEQFF. CDR3 coding DNA: TGTGCCAGCAGTGACTCGGGACTAGCGGGGGGGACTGAGCAGTTCTTC.

CDR3 sequence reads: CASSRDRGSYNEQFF. The CDR3 nucleotides are TGTGCCAGCAGCCGGGACAGGGGTTCCTACAATGAGCAGTTCTTC. The V gene is TRBV5-6, the J gene TRBJ2-1; 10 bases map to TRBD1. V gave up 4 bases and J gave up 1 base; unmatched junction bases: 2. CDR3 length: 15 amino acids. CDR1 and CDR2 from the germline V gene are SGHDT and YYEEEE.

This chain uses TRBV2 with TRBJ2-7; D is unclear. This CDR3 region has 13 residues. Germline values: CDR1 SNHLY, CDR2 FYNNEI. Trimming took off 1 base at V and 6 bases at J, with 10 bases between the two ends. The CDR3 DNA follows: TGTGCCAGCAGTGAAGTCCCGGTAAGCGAGCAGTACTTC. The encoded protein is CASSEVPVSEQYF.

Concerning this clone itself: This specimen includes other DNA sequences encoding the same CDR3. The chain has TRBV5-1 and TRBJ2-3; D is unclear. The V end was cut by 0 bases, the J end by 3 bases, with 5 bases between. The CDR3 has 13 residues. Germline CDR1 reads SGHRS; CDR2 reads YFSETQ. CDR3 region: CASSLVPTDTQYF. Here the CDR3 DNA reads TGCGCCAGCAGCTTGGTACCAACAGATACGCAGTATTTT.

This clone was counted once. The chain carries TRBV9 and TRBJ1-5; D is unresolved. This CDR3 has 14 amino acids. Germline-derived CDR1 and CDR2 are SGDLS and YYNGEE. V was cut by 4 bases and J by 0 bases, with 8 bases left in between. DNA for the CDR3: TGTGCCAGCAGCTCAGGAGTTAGCAATCAGCCCCAGCATTTT. As protein: CASSSGVSNQPQHF. Variable domain in full (rest from reference TRBV9 and TRBJ1-5): DSGVTQTPKHLITATGQRVTLRCSPRSGDLSVYWYQQSLDQGLQFLIQYYNGEERAKGNILERFSAQQFPDLHSELNLSSLELGDSALYFCASSSGVSNQPQHFGDGTRLSIL.

Of note for this clone: This sample includes further DNA sequences coding for the same CDR3. The V and J genes are TRBV18 and TRBJ2-5, with D uncertain. Germline CDR1 KGHSH, CDR2 LQKENI. With 3 bases removed from V and 2 bases from J, the gap between germline ends came to 10 bases. This CDR3 spans 14 amino acids. CDR3 in amino acids: CASSPSTSQETQYF. CDR3 in DNA: TGTGCCAGCTCACCCTCAACTTCTCAAGAGACCCAGTACTTC.

This chain uses TRBV4-3 with TRBJ2-3, with D possibly called TRBD1 or TRBD2 (5 bases each). Germline values: CDR1 LGHNA, CDR2 YSLEER. The CDR3 is made up of 17 amino acids. The ends were cut back, 0 bases at V and 0 bases at J, with 13 bases in the middle. DNA for the CDR3: TGCGCCAGCAGCCAAGATCGGGGCTTTCTCAGCACAGATACGCAGTATTTT. Translating gives CASSQDRGFLSTDTQYF.

V is TRBV7-3 and J is TRBJ2-3, with D possibly being TRBD2 (5 bases). V was trimmed by 4 bases and J by 2 bases, leaving 16 bases between them. The CDR3 is 16 residues long. Per germline, CDR1 SGHTA and CDR2 FQGTGA. The CDR3 sequence: CASSCRTPWPTDTQYF. CDR3 nucleotide sequence: TGTGCCAGCAGCTGCCGGACTCCCTGGCCCACAGATACGCAGTATTTT.

V gene TRBV11-2 combines with J gene TRBJ2-7; 8 nucleotides align to TRBD2. J gave up 5 bases and V 3 bases, and 12 bases lay outside the gene matches. The CDR3 totals 16 residues. The germline V gene has CDR1 SGHAT and CDR2 FQNNGV. This CDR3 is CASSLIPGLGVDEQYF. CDR3 in DNA: TGTGCCAGCAGCTTGATACCGGGACTAGGTGTCGACGAGCAGTACTTC.

V and J are TRBV5-1 and TRBJ2-1; 9 bases fit TRBD1. The germline V gene encodes CDR1 SGHRS and CDR2 YFSETQ. The CDR3 runs to 15 residues. V lost 4 bases, J lost 5 bases, and 7 bases stayed unmatched. CDR3 residues: CASSQMTGGHNEQFF. The CDR3 DNA is TGCGCCAGCAGCCAAATGACAGGGGGGCACAATGAGCAGTTCTTC.

The V and J genes are TRBV6-1 and TRBJ2-6; D not resolved. Germline CDR1 reads MNHNS; CDR2 reads SASEGT. Trimming cost V 8 bases and J 12 bases, with 11 bases left between them. The length of the CDR3 is 11 residues. The CDR3 here is CASWAKPVLTF. In DNA, the CDR3 is TGTGCCAGCTGGGCCAAGCCCGTCCTGACTTTC.

A note on this clone: The same CDR3 is also encoded by other DNA sequences in this sample. The V gene is TRBV5-1, the J gene TRBJ2-7; D unresolved. The CDR3 totals 13 residues. Germline CDR1 reads SGHRS; CDR2 reads YFSETQ. The germline V and J ends were trimmed by 0 bases and 3 bases, with 7 bases remaining between them. CDR3 residues: CASSLDSLYEQYF. As DNA, the CDR3 is TGCGCCAGCAGCTTGGACAGTCTCTACGAGCAGTACTTC.

This clone was counted a single time. The rearrangement links TRBV6-6 to TRBJ2-3; TRBD1 aligns across 7 bases. V lost 5 bases, J lost 6 bases, and 14 bases stayed unmatched. The germline gives CDR1 MNHNY, CDR2 SVGAGI (reference sequence). This CDR3 comprises 16 residues. CDR3 nucleotides: TGTGCCAGCAGTCGATCCGGGACAGCGACTTCGGATACGCAGTATTTT. It specifies CASSRSGTATSDTQYF.

The chain joins TRBV7-2 to TRBJ2-3, with D unclear. The CDR3 consists of 12 residues. CDR1 and CDR2 (germline): SGHTA, FQGNSA. The V end lost 4 bases, the J end lost 2 bases, and 4 bases lay between the germline ends. The CDR3 DNA follows: TGTGCCAGCAGCTCGAACACAGATACGCAGTATTTT. Its protein product is CASSSNTDTQYF.

V is TRBV4-1 and J is TRBJ1-4; D is ambiguous. Looked up from germline, CDR1 is MGHRA and CDR2 is YSYEKL. The length of the CDR3 is 16 residues. V was shortened by 1 base and J by 0 bases, with 9 bases between the two germline ends. The CDR3 sequence is CASSQGRSATNEKLFF. CDR3 DNA: TGCGCCAGCAGCCAAGGCAGGAGTGCAACTAATGAAAAACTGTTTTTT.

This chain connects TRBV7-2 to TRBJ1-1; D gene unclear. The CDR3 spans 16 residues. The ends were cut back, 5 bases at V and 1 base at J, with 17 bases in the middle. Germline lookup yields CDR1 SGHTA and CDR2 FQGNSA. The CDR3 reads CASSEGPPHPNTEAFF. CDR3 coding DNA: TGTGCCAGCAGCGAAGGCCCGCCCCACCCGAACACTGAAGCTTTCTTT. Filled out from reference TRBV7-2 and TRBJ1-1, the complete variable domain reads GAGVSQSPSNKVTEKGKDVELRCDPISGHTALYWYRQSLGQGLEFLIYFQGNSAPDKSGLPSDRFSAERTGGSVSTLTIQRTQQEDSAVYLCASSEGPPHPNTEAFFGQGTRLTVV.

This chain joins TRBV7-6 and TRBJ2-1; TRBD2 aligns across 10 bases. This CDR3 spans 15 amino acids. J gave up 9 bases and V 1 base, and 6 bases lay outside the gene matches. Germline values: CDR1 SGHVS, CDR2 FNYEAQ. For the CDR3, the DNA is TGTGCCAGCAGCTTAGGGCTAGCGGGAGTCGGTGAGCAGTTCTTC. Translating it yields CASSLGLAGVGEQFF.

This rearrangement joins TRBV2 to TRBJ1-1; D might be TRBD1 (5 bases). The ends were cut back, 7 bases at V and 3 bases at J, with 15 bases in the middle. The CDR3 is 14 amino acids. Germline loops: CDR1 SNHLY, CDR2 FYNNEI. The CDR3 here is CASTPRPGDTEAFF. CDR3 in DNA: TGTGCCAGCACCCCTAGACCGGGGGACACTGAAGCTTTCTTT.

Turning to this clone: The same CDR3 can be traced to other DNA sequences in this sample. The rearrangement joins TRBV2 to TRBJ2-5, with D unclear. The CDR3 is 11 amino acids. Germline V CDR1 and CDR2: SNHLY, FYNNEI. The V gene lost 6 bases and the J gene lost 4 bases, with 6 bases spanning the gap. Here the CDR3 reads CASRGGETQYF. DNA of the CDR3: TGTGCCAGCAGGGGCGGAGAGACCCAGTACTTC.

The chain couples TRBV20-1 to TRBJ1-1, with 7 bases fitting TRBD1. Germline CDR1 is DFQATT and CDR2 is SNEGSKA (reference sequence). After removal of 5 bases from V and 11 bases from J, the junction contained 8 bases not matched to a gene. The length of the CDR3 is 11 residues. CDR3 amino acids: CSAGGDRAAFF. The CDR3 region has the DNA TGCAGTGCTGGAGGAGACAGGGCTGCTTTCTTT.

This chain uses TRBV4-3 with TRBJ2-6; the match to TRBD1 covers 12 bases. The CDR3 loop spans 17 amino acids. J lost 4 bases, V lost 4 bases, and 5 bases had no gene match. Germline V gene lookup returns CDR1 LGHNA and CDR2 YSLEER. CDR3 sequence reads: CASSLGTGGAGANVLTF. CDR3 nucleotide sequence: TGCGCCAGCAGCCTTGGGACAGGGGGCGCCGGGGCCAACGTCCTGACTTTC.

The DNA for the CDR3 is TGTGCCAGCAGCAAACCCGATATACCCTGTTGCTACGAGCAGTACTTC. The encoded protein is CASSKPDIPCCYEQYF. This chain joins TRBV21-1 and TRBJ2-7. TRBV21-1 is annotated as a pseudogene. The CDR3 contains 16 residues.

The chain recombines TRBV6-1 with TRBJ1-6; 12 bases are shared with TRBD1. V lost 6 bases and J lost 8; bases outside the gene matches: 5. Germline lookup yields CDR1 MNHNS and CDR2 SASEGT. This CDR3 comprises 15 residues. The CDR3 nucleotides are TGTGCCAGCAGAGCCGGGACAGGGGGCGATTCACCCCTCCACTTT. This codes for CASRAGTGGDSPLHF.

The chain combines TRBV7-9 with TRBJ2-7, with a weak D call TRBD1 (5 bases). This CDR3 contains 13 residues. Germline V gene lookup returns CDR1 SEHNR and CDR2 FQNEAQ (reference sequence). Deletions cut 5 bases from V and 3 bases from J, with 11 bases between. The CDR3 DNA reads as TGTGCCAGCAGCCTGGACACGCTCTACGAGCAGTACTTC. It translates to CASSLDTLYEQYF. The full variable domain, rest sourced from reference TRBV7-9 and TRBJ2-7, is DTGVSQNPRHKITKRGQNVTFRCDPISEHNRLYWYRQTLGQGPEFLTYFQNEAQLEKSRLLSDRFSAERPKGSFSTLEIQRTEQGDSAMYLCASSLDTLYEQYFGPGTRLTVT.

CDR3 sequence reads: CASSYSMAQPDTQYF. The DNA of the CDR3 is TGTGCCAGCAGTTACTCAATGGCGCAGCCAGATACGCAGTATTTT. V gene TRBV6-5 combines with J gene TRBJ2-3; D gene uncertain. This CDR3 contains 15 residues. V was cut by 0 bases and J by 4 bases, with 11 bases left in between. In germline, CDR1 is MNHEY, CDR2 SVGAGI.

The count of this clone is one. J is TRBJ2-2 and V is TRBV12-5; 8 nucleotides align to TRBD1. The CDR3 runs 16 residues. J was trimmed by 2 bases and V by 4 bases; bases with no gene match: 6. Germline-derived CDR1 and CDR2 are LGHNT and FRNRAP. The CDR3 nucleotides are TGTGCTAGTGGTTCGATGACAGGGGCAAACACCGGGGAGCTGTTTTTT. Amino acid sequence: CASGSMTGANTGELFF.

The chain recombines TRBV6-6 with TRBJ2-1; TRBD1 might be the D (6 bases). Between the trimmed V and J ends, which lost 6 bases and 3 bases, there was a span of 18 bases. This CDR3 spans 16 amino acids. The germline V gene has CDR1 MNHNY and CDR2 SVGAGI (reference sequence). CDR3 coding DNA: TGTGCCAGCAGCTCCGACAGGACCCAACACTACAATGAGCAGTTCTTC. It specifies CASSSDRTQHYNEQFF.